These 10 T cell receptor beta chains originate from one sample sequenced in a study of Graves' ophthalmopathy and Graves' hyperthyroidism. CDR3 regions of TCR beta were amplified from RNA transcripts. The first-round RT-PCR employed HTBI primers together with the Qiagen OneStep RT-PCR kit. A multiplex PCR was then performed as the second round. TCRdb re-derived calls from the multiplex PCR reads in MiXCR, one entry per CDR3 protein. The sample lists approximately 540,000 distinct CDR3 sequences, 35% to 40% occurring once. Sample: peripheral blood or thyroid tissue (not recorded which). These receptors originate from an adult man with Graves' hyperthyroidism.

This clonotype was counted ten times or more. V gene TRBV29-1 combines with J gene TRBJ2-3; no clear D. Trimming pared 8 bases from V and 5 bases from J, leaving 11 bases between. The CDR3 consists of 11 residues. Germline lookup yields CDR1 SQVTM and CDR2 ANQGSEA. For the CDR3, the DNA is TGCAGCCCGCGGCGCATAGATACGCAGTATTTT. It codes for CSPRRIDTQYF.

Notes on this clonotype: The junction and the germline gene differ at one end; a read error may be behind it. The chain is built from TRBV10-3 and TRBJ2-7, with 9 bases identical to TRBD1. The CDR3 has 15 residues. The germline CDR1 and CDR2 sequences are ENHRY and SYGVKD. In DNA form, the CDR3 reads TGTGCCAGCAGTCCCGGGACAGGGCTTGACAACGAGCAGTACTTC. It specifies CASSPGTGLDNEQYF.

This clonotype has a count of ten or more. The chain joins TRBV2 to TRBJ2-7, with D maybe TRBD1 (6 bases). Germline CDR1 is SNHLY and CDR2 is FYNNEI. Trimming cost V 3 bases and J 5 bases, with 17 bases left between them. CDR3 length equals 15 residues. DNA of the CDR3: TGTGCCAGCAGTGACCCCCGAGGGGGAGACCACGAGCAGTACTTC. It yields the protein CASSDPRGGDHEQYF.

The sample holds many counts of this clonotype. V is TRBV29-1 and J is TRBJ2-6; possibly TRBD2 for D (6 bases). Germline lookup yields CDR1 SQVTM and CDR2 ANQGSEA. Between the trimmed V and J ends, which lost 3 bases and 3 bases, there was a span of 9 bases. The CDR3 has 14 amino acids. As DNA, the CDR3 is TGCAGCGTTGACACGGGGGATGGGGCCAACGTCCTGACTTTC. Translating it yields CSVDTGDGANVLTF. Supplemented by reference TRBV29-1 and TRBJ2-6, the full variable domain reads SAVISQKPSRDICQRGTSLTIQCQVDSQVTMMFWYRQQPGQSLTLIATANQGSEATYESGFVIDKFPISRPNLTFSTLTVSNMSPEDSSIYLCSVDTGDGANVLTFGAGSRLTVL.

In its sample, this clonotype was seen many times. J is TRBJ1-4 and V is TRBV2; TRBD1 might be the D (5 bases). V gave up 7 bases and J gave up 8 bases, with 11 bases separating them. The CDR3 extends over 12 amino acids. Germline-derived CDR1 and CDR2 are SNHLY and FYNNEI. DNA of the CDR3: TGTGCCAGCAAAGGGGCTGGGGAAAAACTGTTTTTT. Amino acids: CASKGAGEKLFF. The whole variable domain, filled in from reference TRBV2 and TRBJ1-4, reads EPEVTQTPSHQVTQMGQEVILRCVPISNHLYFYWYRQILGQKVEFLVSFYNNEISEKSEIFDDQFSVERPDGSNFTLKIRSTKLEDSAMYFCASKGAGEKLFFGSGTQLSVL.

This clonotype came up a few times. In nucleotides, the CDR3 is TGTGCCAGCAGTTATAGACTAGCGGGAGGACCAGATACGCAGTATTTT. It is translated as CASSYRLAGGPDTQYF. This chain joins TRBV2 and TRBJ2-3; 13 bases agree with TRBD2. This CDR3 contains 16 residues. V shed 5 bases, J shed 4 bases, and the junction held 6 bases outside the gene matches. Germline V gene sequence: CDR1 SNHLY, CDR2 FYNNEI.

This clonotype was counted at least ten times. The V gene is TRBV19, the J gene TRBJ1-6, with D perhaps TRBD1 (6 bases). Germline V gives CDR1 LNHDA, CDR2 SQIVND (reference sequence). V gave up 7 bases and J gave up 7 bases, with 11 bases separating them. The CDR3 totals 13 residues. In DNA form, the CDR3 reads TGTGCCAGTACGCGGACAGAGAATTCACCCCTCCACTTT. Its translation is CASTRTENSPLHF.

The J gene is TRBJ1-1, the V gene TRBV15; D not resolved. Germline CDR1 and CDR2: LNHNV and YYDKDF (reference sequence). The CDR3 is 17 amino acids. Trimming shortened V by 3 bases and J by 0 bases, and 17 bases separated the two germline ends. CDR3 amino acids: CATSSESISVMNTEAFF. The CDR3 nucleotides read TGTGCCACCAGCAGTGAGAGTATCTCAGTTATGAACACTGAAGCTTTCTTT.

This rearrangement joins TRBV7-8 to TRBJ2-2; possibly TRBD2 for D (5 bases). Germline-derived CDR1 and CDR2 are SGHVS and FQNEAQ. V lost 2 bases and J lost 7, with 11 bases in between. This CDR3 contains 14 residues. The chain's CDR3 is CASSLRGRVGELFF. The CDR3 coding sequence is TGTGCCAGCAGCTTAAGAGGGCGGGTCGGGGAGCTGTTTTTT.

As regards this clonotype: This likely comes from a read error, as the CDR3 has no conserved phenylalanine or tryptophan at its end. The chain combines TRBV5-1 with TRBJ2-7; D is uncertain. V dropped 5 bases and J dropped 3 bases, with 12 bases sitting between them. CDR1 SGHRS and CDR2 YFSETQ come from the germline V gene. The CDR3 is 13 amino acids. The CDR3 nucleotides read TGCGCCAGCAGTTTAATGGGGAACTACGAGCAGTACTCC. It encodes CASSLMGNYEQYS.